This T cell receptor beta chain was obtained from a study of CD8 T cells in ankylosing spondylitis. General study points: Reportedly, matched ankylosing spondylitis synovial fluid was significantly enriched for disease-linked clones. Prior literature has documented some motif variants in synovial fluid and blood from reactive arthritis. Characteristic of ankylosing spondylitis blood, it appeared, was a TCR beta motif comprising several highly homologous variants.

J gave up 1 base and V 6 bases, and 7 bases lay outside the gene matches. The CDR3 covers 14 residues. Germline CDR1 is DFQATT and CDR2 is SNEGSKA (reference sequence). As regards this clonotype: Its cognate antigen is unknown.

Quantitative 5'-RACE with molecular barcodes generated TCR beta libraries. Each CDR3 protein gets one entry after TCRdb re-called the 5' RACE reads with MiXCR. The sample contains some 270,000 distinct CDR3 sequences, 30% to 40% of which appear only once. The sequence was obtained from a male donor with ankylosing spondylitis or in good health (not recorded which). The genes are TRBV20-1 and TRBJ2-3; TRBD1 matches at 7 bases. The material sequenced was blood, either unsorted or a sorted T cell fraction (not recorded which). The CDR3 nucleotides are TGCAGTGCGGATAAGGGGGCGCGCACAGATACGCAGTATTTT. Translated: CSADKGARTDTQYF.